This TCR beta chain is from a study of cytomegalovirus exposure and HLA in healthy donors. As for the study in general: Tens of millions of unique TCRs from HLA-typed donors made up an early data release. Study conclusions and caveats: Donors belonging to an Asian-associated ancestry cluster reportedly showed fewer N-insertions in productive TCRs than the approximately 700-donor mean, according to what a later analysis found. In terms of immune exposure information, only CMV serostatus was available. Cytomegalovirus association was assigned to approximately 180 TCR beta chains.

It was with 60 Vbeta and 13 Jbeta primers that the PCR ran. Here immunoSEQ multiplex PCR was the method, and the copy in TCRdb shows in-frame clones only, minus some. This table has 55,000 to 70,000 clones, around 74% appearing once. This clone was observed once. The target antigen is unknown. V lost 6 bases to trimming and J lost 3 bases, with 11 bases between them. Looked up from germline, CDR1 is LGHNT and CDR2 is FRNRAP. CDR3 length: 13 amino acids. The material sequenced was PBMCs. The TCR sequence derives from a male donor in good health and CMV-seropositive. The gene calls are TRBV12-5 and TRBJ1-1; D gene ambiguous. The CDR3 DNA reads TGTGCTAGTGGCTTCGGACTTCACACTGAAGCTTTCTTT. It encodes CASGFGLHTEAFF.